This T cell receptor beta chain was found in a study of T cells expressing NK-cell markers (dated by TCRdb to about 2020). Some background on the complete study: In sorted CD3+CD56+NKG2C+, CD3+CD56+NKG2C- and CD3+CD56-NKG2C+ T-cell subsets from 7 to 9 donors, TCR beta-chain repertoires were profiled. The libraries were sequenced on Illumina HiSeq 2000/2500, MiSeq or NextSeq, producing 2 x 150 bp reads. Randomly selected healthy volunteers, three men and five women, were used as the eight sequenced donors. Among the eight sequenced donors, seven were HCMV-seropositive and one was HCMV-seronegative. Overall study results and their limits: Those dominant clonotypes were again the most abundant among CD3+CD56-NKG2C+ cells in a few donors, at about 25-60.1%. In roughly 6 donors, the dominant CD3+CD56+NKG2C+ clonotypes were found to rank among the top 10 CD8+ clonotypes and to make up 1.0-7.0% of CD8+ T cells. It remained unclear whether the expanded NKG2C-expressing T cell clones were specific for HCMV antigens.

The CDR3 starts with the cysteine, ends with the phenylalanine, and has 15 residues. No DNA is given. The germline V gene supplies CDR1 SQVTM and CDR2 ANQGSEA. Concerning this clonotype itself: The specificity of this receptor is unknown.

Sequencing took place on an Illumina HiSeq 2000. TCR beta cDNA libraries were prepared using 5'RACE template switching, which introduced a universal primer site and unique molecular identifiers. cDNA synthesis was primed from the TCR beta constant segment and was followed by two successive PCR amplification steps. The source study handled its data this way. Reads were demultiplexed and grouped by UMI with MIGEC, and clonotypes were assembled and quantified with MiTCR. To exclude erroneous sequences, any TCR cDNA sequence not supported by at least two reads was discarded. The tcR package was used for downstream repertoire analysis, and clonotypes were matched across fractions by CDR3 nucleotide sequence plus V segment. Antigen specificity was annotated against VDJdb with VDJmatch, allowing one amino acid substitution in CDR3. The reads, reprocessed by TCRdb, yield one row per CDR3 protein sequence and no DNA. TCRdb assigned the V and J calls; the authors' analysis was not used. The sample's records list 500,000 or so distinct CDR3 sequences. Together, the top ten hold 3% to 4.5% of the sample.

HCMV serostatus was determined by detecting HCMV-specific IgG in serum with a commercial ELISA kit. Peripheral blood mononuclear cells were isolated from blood by Ficoll density gradient centrifugation. The chain is made from TRBV29-1 and TRBJ2-3; TCRdb names TRBD2, which stays unverified in the absence of DNA. The material sequenced was blood T cells: a sorted CD56 or NKG2C T cell subset, CD4+ or CD8+ T cells, or bulk PBMC T cells (not recorded which). The clonotype was recovered from a man between 18 and 35 years old in good health. Donor details come from another sample of the same person, matched by shared clones. The CDR3 protein: CSVTPGLASADTQYF.